This T cell receptor (beta chain) was found in a study of cytomegalovirus exposure and HLA in healthy donors. The PCR contained 60 Vbeta and 13 Jbeta primers. Data came from immunoSEQ multiplex PCR; TCRdb stores just in-frame clones and leaves some out. There are about 130,000 clones in the sample; just under 75% occur only once, and approximately 4.8% lies in the top ten. Sample: PBMCs. This TCR was recovered from a man aged 55 to 70 in good health and CMV-seropositive.

The CDR3 coding sequence is TGCGCCAGCAGCAACAACTCAGGGTCAGGAGGCTACACCTTC. Translating gives CASSNNSGSGGYTF. This sequence joins TRBV5-1 and TRBJ1-2; perhaps TRBD1 as D (5 bases). CDR1 is SGHRS, CDR2 YFSETQ, per germline. V was cut by 4 bases and J by 8 bases, with 18 bases left in between. This CDR3 spans 14 amino acids.